Below are 15 T cell receptor beta chains sequenced from a single sample in a study of blood T cell repertoires in COVID-19 (dated by TCRdb to the early 2020s). Preparation of the library involved the immunoSEQ multiplex PCR assay. TCRdb stores this immuneACCESS table with in-frame sequences only. Part of the clones is absent; in the studies checked, under half of the shortfall reflects unresolved V genes, and no reason is known for the rest. Across this sample there are fewer than 300,000 clones, with 80% to 90% seen only once. More than 3.5% of the sample rests with the top ten. Sequenced input: PBMCs or T cells enriched from blood (not recorded which). Source of these receptors: a woman aged 30 to 39 who had recovered from COVID-19.

J is TRBJ2-7 and V is TRBV5-1, with 8 bases identical to TRBD2. V was pared by 4 bases and J by 1 base, with 7 bases of the junction left unmatched. Germline V gene lookup returns CDR1 SGHRS and CDR2 YFSETQ. The CDR3 is 15 residues long. The CDR3 is CASSVAGGASYEQYF. Here the CDR3 DNA reads TGCGCCAGCAGCGTGGCGGGGGGCGCATCCTACGAGCAGTACTTC.

This chain joins TRBV15 and TRBJ2-1; possible D gene TRBD1, 5 bases. The CDR3 runs to 13 residues. Deletions cut 8 bases from V and 4 bases from J, with 12 bases between. Germline values: CDR1 LNHNV, CDR2 YYDKDF (reference sequence). As DNA, the CDR3 is TGTGCCACCGAACCTGCAGGGTACAATGAGCAGTTCTTC. Translated, it gives CATEPAGYNEQFF.

This clone was detected only a few times. V and J are TRBV15 and TRBJ1-2, with D perhaps matching TRBD1 (6 bases). Between the trimmed V and J ends, which lost 0 bases and 5 bases, there was a span of 13 bases. The germline V gene has CDR1 LNHNV and CDR2 YYDKDF (reference sequence). This CDR3 contains 15 residues. The CDR3 protein is CATSRESGARYGYTF. The CDR3 DNA follows: TGTGCCACCAGCAGAGAATCAGGGGCGCGGTATGGCTACACCTTC.

The chain carries TRBV5-1 and TRBJ1-2; 7 nucleotides align to TRBD1. Trimming removed 2 bases from V and 3 bases from J; junction bases left unmatched: 4. The CDR3 totals 14 residues. Germline-derived CDR1 and CDR2 are SGHRS and YFSETQ. Here the CDR3 DNA reads TGCGCCAGCAGCTTTGGAGGGGGCTACTATGGCTACACCTTC. Protein sequence: CASSFGGGYYGYTF. The complete variable domain, with remaining parts taken from reference TRBV5-1 and TRBJ1-2, reads KAGVTQTPRYLIKTRGQQVTLSCSPISGHRSVSWYQQTPGQGLQFLFEYFSETQRNKGNFPGRFSGRQFSNSRSEMNVSTLELGDSALYLCASSFGGGYYGYTFGSGTRLTVV.

The V and J genes are TRBV6-5 and TRBJ2-7; TRBD1 aligns across 8 bases. Germline loops: CDR1 MNHEY, CDR2 SVGAGI. The CDR3 sequence is 15 residues long. Trimming cost V 2 bases and J 2 bases; bases outside gene matches: 5. The CDR3 nucleotides read TGTGCCAGCAGTTACGACAGGGGAATAACCTACGAGCAGTACTTC. Translating gives CASSYDRGITYEQYF.

The V and J genes are TRBV3-1 (or the pseudogene TRBV3-2) and TRBJ1-6; 8 bases are a match to TRBD1. With V trimmed by 3 bases and J by 12 bases, 10 bases remained unmatched. CDR1 is LGHDT and CDR2 is YNNKEL in the germline V gene (reference sequence). This CDR3 spans 15 amino acids. The CDR3 nucleotides read TGTGCCAGCAGCCATTCGGACAGGGTTTGGGTACCCCTCCACTTT. This sequence encodes CASSHSDRVWVPLHF.

J is TRBJ2-7 and V is TRBV6-5, with 9 bases identical to TRBD1. Per germline, CDR1 MNHEY and CDR2 SVGAGI. Trimming cost V 4 bases and J 5 bases; bases outside gene matches: 9. The CDR3 sequence is 15 residues long. For the CDR3, the DNA is TGTGCCAGCAGTTCTATTCGGACAGGGGAACACGAGCAGTACTTC. It codes for CASSSIRTGEHEQYF.

The CDR3 DNA is TGCAGTGCTAGTTTAGTTGCGGAGCAGTACTTC. It specifies CSASLVAEQYF. The chain couples TRBV20-1 to TRBJ2-7; D gene uncertain. CDR3 length equals 11 residues. The V gene's germline CDR1 is DFQATT and CDR2 SNEGSKA (reference sequence). Trimming cost V 3 bases and J 7 bases, with 10 bases left between them.

V gene TRBV7-9 combines with J gene TRBJ2-1; tentatively, D is TRBD1 (5 bases). V was shortened by 0 bases and J by 9 bases, with 12 bases between the two germline ends. The CDR3 totals 14 residues. Germline CDR1 SEHNR, CDR2 FQNEAQ (reference sequence). The CDR3 DNA follows: TGTGCCAGCAGCTTAGCTGGGAATAGGGGTGAGCAGTTCTTC. This encodes CASSLAGNRGEQFF.

In DNA form, the CDR3 reads TGTGCCAGCAGGGGGGACATAACTCGGCCCCAGCATTTT. Residues: CASRGDITRPQHF. The chain couples TRBV6-5 to TRBJ1-5; a weak D match, TRBD1 (6 bases). The CDR3 runs 13 residues. V was clipped by 6 bases and J by 9 bases, with 15 bases between them. Germline V lookup: CDR1 MNHEY, CDR2 SVGAGI.

V and J are TRBV7-9 and TRBJ2-1; TRBD2 agrees at 13 bases. The ends lost 6 bases at V and 9 bases at J; junction bases unmatched: 11. The CDR3 has 16 residues. CDR1 SEHNR and CDR2 FQNEAQ come from the germline V gene (reference sequence). In DNA form, the CDR3 reads TGTGCCAGCAGACGAACCGGGACTAGCGGGGAGAGTGAGCAGTTCTTC. This sequence encodes CASRRTGTSGESEQFF.

The chain uses TRBV19 and TRBJ2-7; TRBD1 agrees at 7 bases. The V gene end was trimmed by 5 bases and the J gene end by 0 bases; junction bases not matched to a gene: 7. Germline CDR1 is LNHDA and CDR2 is SQIVND (reference sequence). The CDR3 spans 15 residues. DNA of the CDR3: TGTGCCAGTAGTCCTGACAGGGTCAGCTCCTACGAGCAGTACTTC. This sequence encodes CASSPDRVSSYEQYF.

The chain recombines TRBV2 with TRBJ1-1; 12 bases line up with TRBD1. The V gene's germline CDR1 is SNHLY and CDR2 FYNNEI. The CDR3 loop spans 17 amino acids. The trim removed 7 bases at V and 3 bases at J, leaving 12 bases unmatched. In DNA form, the CDR3 reads TGTGCCAGCACCGACCGGGACAGGGGGCTTGGTGACACTGAAGCTTTCTTT. It encodes CASTDRDRGLGDTEAFF.

The gene calls are TRBV9 and TRBJ1-1; D remains unclear. V was pared by 2 bases and J by 6 bases, with 11 bases between. Germline V gene lookup returns CDR1 SGDLS and CDR2 YYNGEE. The CDR3 is 13 amino acids. CDR3 coding DNA: TGTGCCAGCAGCGTGGGAGGGTCGGCTGAAGCTTTCTTT. It yields the protein CASSVGGSAEAFF.

The gene calls are TRBV7-9 and TRBJ2-7, with no clear D. CDR1 and CDR2 (germline): SEHNR, FQNEAQ (reference sequence). V was shortened by 1 base and J by 4 bases, with 8 bases between the two germline ends. CDR3 length: 13 amino acids. The CDR3 here is CASSLGSEYEQYF. CDR3 nucleotides: TGTGCCAGCAGCTTAGGGTCGGAGTACGAGCAGTACTTC.